The 23 T cell receptor beta chains given below trace back to one sample, sequenced in a study of blood T cell repertoires in COVID-19. The table came from immunoSEQ multiplex PCR; TCRdb's copy has only in-frame clones and leaves some out. The repertoire consists of approximately 290,000 clones, with 75% to 95% occurring once and the leading ten covering more than 0.95%. Sequencing input: PBMCs or T cells enriched from blood (not recorded which). The receptors shown here come from a woman aged 25 to 39 who had recovered from COVID-19.

The chain joins TRBV30 to TRBJ1-2; no clear D gene. The CDR3 has 15 residues. Trimming removed 2 bases at V and 0 bases at J, with 13 bases between. Germline CDR1 reads GTSNPN; CDR2 reads SVGIG (reference sequence). CDR3 sequence: CAWSILPRSNYGYTF. CDR3 DNA: TGTGCCTGGAGTATCCTTCCGAGATCTAACTATGGCTACACCTTC.

CDR3 sequence: CASSLAWDRGQYF. CDR3 DNA sequence: TGTGCCAGCAGCTTAGCGTGGGACAGGGGCCAGTATTTT. The chain uses TRBV7-2 and TRBJ2-3; 10 nucleotides agree with TRBD1. This CDR3 has 13 amino acids. Germline CDR1 is SGHTA and CDR2 is FQGNSA. V lost 0 bases to trimming and J lost 12 bases; unmatched junction nucleotides: 3. The full variable domain, rest sourced from reference TRBV7-2 and TRBJ2-3, is GAGVSQSPSNKVTEKGKDVELRCDPISGHTALYWYRQSLGQGLEFLIYFQGNSAPDKSGLPSDRFSAERTGGSVSTLTIQRTQQEDSAVYLCASSLAWDRGQYFGPGTRLTVL.

This sequence joins TRBV5-4 and TRBJ2-3; 8 bases line up with TRBD2. After removal of 4 bases from V and 1 base from J, the junction contained 2 bases not matched to a gene. CDR1 and CDR2 (germline): SGHNT, YYREEE (reference sequence). The CDR3 loop spans 14 amino acids. CDR3 protein: CASSQTSGTDTQYF. In DNA form, the CDR3 reads TGTGCCAGCAGCCAGACTAGCGGCACAGATACGCAGTATTTT.

J is TRBJ1-2 and V is TRBV5-1; D perhaps matches TRBD1 (6 bases). The germline gives CDR1 SGHRS, CDR2 YFSETQ. Trimming removed 2 bases at V and 3 bases at J, with 17 bases between. CDR3 length: 16 amino acids. This CDR3 is CASSFGNTGRYYGYTF. The CDR3 DNA reads TGCGCCAGCAGCTTTGGGAATACAGGGAGATACTATGGCTACACCTTC.

The chain combines TRBV7-9 with TRBJ2-4, with 8 bases that match TRBD1. J was trimmed by 15 bases and V by 9 bases; bases with no gene match: 7. Germline CDR1 and CDR2: SEHNR and FQNEAQ (reference sequence). CDR3 length equals 10 residues. The CDR3 DNA is TGTGCCAGGACAGGGGCGGCCTCGTACTTC. This encodes CARTGAASYF.

The chain is built from TRBV4-2 and TRBJ1-1; perhaps TRBD1 as D (6 bases). The V end was cut by 0 bases, the J end by 6 bases, with 11 bases between. The CDR3 length is 14 residues. CDR1 is LGHNA, CDR2 YNFKEQ, per germline. The CDR3 DNA is TGTGCCAGCAGCCAAGAAGGGGGGGTCTCTGAAGCTTTCTTT. As protein: CASSQEGGVSEAFF.

This chain uses TRBV2 with TRBJ1-1; TRBD1 is a possible D gene (5 bases). The CDR3 spans 15 residues. With 5 bases removed from V and 4 bases from J, the gap between germline ends came to 17 bases. Germline V CDR1 and CDR2: SNHLY, FYNNEI. The chain's CDR3 is CASSPFAPGGTEAFF. The CDR3 DNA is TGTGCCAGCAGTCCCTTCGCTCCCGGGGGCACTGAAGCTTTCTTT.

CDR3 sequence (DNA): TGTGCCTGGAGTGCCAGGGGGAATGGCTACACCTTC. Protein sequence: CAWSARGNGYTF. This chain links TRBV30 with TRBJ1-2; TRBD1 agrees at 7 bases. There are 12 residues in the CDR3. Germline values: CDR1 GTSNPN, CDR2 SVGIG (reference sequence). Trimming removed 1 base from V and 6 bases from J; junction bases left unmatched: 2.

This sequence joins TRBV7-9 and TRBJ2-4; 10 bases map to TRBD1. Germline V gene lookup returns CDR1 SEHNR and CDR2 FQNEAQ (reference sequence). Trimming cost V 5 bases and J 6 bases; bases outside gene matches: 4. This CDR3 comprises 14 residues. The CDR3 reads CASSTGTGVNIQYF. The CDR3, as DNA: TGTGCCAGCAGCACCGGGACAGGGGTAAACATTCAGTACTTC.

This chain uses TRBV4-1 with TRBJ1-1; 7 bases agree with TRBD1. V shed 0 bases, J shed 1 base, and the junction held 2 bases outside the gene matches. The CDR3 runs 15 residues. Germline lookup yields CDR1 MGHRA and CDR2 YSYEKL. CDR3 nucleotide sequence: TGCGCCAGCAGCCAAGAGGGGGACAGGAACACTGAAGCTTTCTTT. Its translation: CASSQEGDRNTEAFF.

This chain joins TRBV15 and TRBJ2-5, with TRBD1 identical over 7 bases. The length of the CDR3 is 14 residues. J gave up 4 bases and V 5 bases, and 7 bases lay outside the gene matches. CDR1 is LNHNV and CDR2 is YYDKDF in the germline V gene (reference sequence). The CDR3 region has the DNA TGTGCCACCAGCTCCAGACAGGGCGGAGAGACCCAGTACTTC. Encoded protein: CATSSRQGGETQYF.

This clone appeared a single time. V gene TRBV15 combines with J gene TRBJ2-1; a possible D gene is TRBD1 (8 bases). The germline CDR1 and CDR2 sequences are LNHNV and YYDKDF (reference sequence). The CDR3 runs to 14 residues. Trimming shortened V by 5 bases and J by 8 bases, and 16 bases separated the two germline ends. In nucleotides, the CDR3 is TGTGCCACCAGCTCCCAAACAGGGGGGGATGAGCAGTTCTTC. This translates into CATSSQTGGDEQFF.

In its sample, this clone was seen once. The V and J genes are TRBV7-2 and TRBJ1-5; D ambiguous. CDR3 length equals 11 residues. CDR1 is SGHTA and CDR2 is FQGNSA in the germline V gene. With 5 bases removed from V and 11 bases from J, the gap between germline ends came to 10 bases. The CDR3 loop reads CASSNTGAQHF. CDR3 sequence (DNA): TGTGCCAGCAGCAACACGGGAGCCCAGCATTTT.

The chain combines TRBV6-5 with TRBJ2-1; tentative D call: TRBD2 (6 bases). Germline values: CDR1 MNHEY, CDR2 SVGAGI. CDR3 size: 12 residues. Between the trimmed V and J ends, which lost 6 bases and 10 bases, there was a span of 13 bases. The CDR3 reads CASSYRREEQFF. CDR3 DNA: TGTGCCAGCAGCTACCGACGGGAGGAGCAGTTCTTC.

The CDR3, as DNA: TGTGCCAGCCGGGATGTAGGGCAAGAGACCCAGTACTTC. Translated: CASRDVGQETQYF. The chain has TRBV19 and TRBJ2-5; D may be TRBD2 (5 bases). The CDR3 totals 13 residues. Per germline, CDR1 LNHDA and CDR2 SQIVND (reference sequence). Trimming shortened V by 9 bases and J by 2 bases, and 13 bases separated the two germline ends.

CDR3 DNA: TGTGCCAGCAGCCCGAATGGAGCGGGAGTTTTGACAGATACGCAGTATTTT. This sequence encodes CASSPNGAGVLTDTQYF. This rearrangement joins TRBV14 to TRBJ2-3; 8 nucleotides match TRBD2. The germline V gene has CDR1 SGHDN and CDR2 FVKESK. V dropped 4 bases and J dropped 3; count of bases not matched to a gene: 12. This CDR3 is built from 17 residues.

The CDR3 loop is CASRRQDRADGNTIYF. In DNA, the CDR3 is TGTGCCAGCAGAAGACAGGACAGGGCGGATGGAAACACCATATATTTT. The rearrangement links TRBV28 to TRBJ1-3, with 8 bases lining up with TRBD1. CDR1 is MDHEN and CDR2 is SYDVKM in the germline V gene. After removal of 6 bases from V and 3 bases from J, the junction contained 10 bases not matched to a gene. This CDR3 spans 16 amino acids.

This chain joins TRBV7-9 and TRBJ1-6, with TRBD1 matching over 7 bases. CDR1 SEHNR and CDR2 FQNEAQ come from the germline V gene (reference sequence). This CDR3 has 14 amino acids. V was pared by 5 bases and J by 7 bases, with 5 bases of the junction left unmatched. The CDR3 nucleotides read TGTGCCAGCAGCACTACAGGGGACAATTCACCCCTCCACTTT. It yields the protein CASSTTGDNSPLHF. Full variable domain (missing parts from reference TRBV7-9 and TRBJ1-6): DTGVSQNPRHKITKRGQNVTFRCDPISEHNRLYWYRQTLGQGPEFLTYFQNEAQLEKSRLLSDRFSAERPKGSFSTLEIQRTEQGDSAMYLCASSTTGDNSPLHFGNGTRLTVT.

The chain carries TRBV18 and TRBJ1-1; D not certain. V was shortened by 0 bases and J by 4 bases, with 12 bases between the two germline ends. Looked up from germline, CDR1 is KGHSH and CDR2 is LQKENI. The CDR3 length is 15 residues. The CDR3 here is CASSPPEGGRTEAFF. The CDR3 nucleotides read TGTGCCAGCTCACCACCGGAGGGAGGGCGCACTGAAGCTTTCTTT.

The chain couples TRBV7-2 to TRBJ1-1; 8 bases are a match to TRBD1. The CDR3 totals 15 residues. The germline V gene encodes CDR1 SGHTA and CDR2 FQGNSA. Unmatched junction bases numbered 10, after V lost 5 bases and J lost 5 bases. The CDR3 region has the DNA TGTGCCAGCAGCCCGCGAGGACAGGGTTGGACTGAAGCTTTCTTT. It yields the protein CASSPRGQGWTEAFF.

The chain couples TRBV7-3 to TRBJ2-1; D might be TRBD2 (6 bases). The V end was cut by 0 bases, the J end by 10 bases, with 13 bases between. Germline lookup yields CDR1 SGHTA and CDR2 FQGTGA. The length of the CDR3 is 14 residues. The CDR3 spells CASSLTHRGGEQFF. The CDR3 DNA follows: TGTGCCAGCAGCTTAACACATAGAGGAGGGGAGCAGTTCTTC.

This sequence joins TRBV9 and TRBJ2-3; 7 nucleotides agree with TRBD2. This CDR3 comprises 16 residues. Germline CDR1 reads SGDLS; CDR2 reads YYNGEE. J lost 1 base, V lost 7 bases, and 12 bases had no gene match. CDR3 bases: TGTGCCAGCCCGCCCCCTAGCGGAGAGGGCACAGATACGCAGTATTTT. Its protein is CASPPPSGEGTDTQYF.

CDR3 sequence reads: CASSQDWPVNTGELFF. In DNA, the CDR3 is TGCGCCAGCAGCCAAGATTGGCCAGTGAACACCGGGGAGCTGTTTTTT. The chain joins TRBV4-3 to TRBJ2-2; D remains unclear. The ends were cut back, 0 bases at V and 1 base at J, with 9 bases in the middle. This CDR3 has 16 amino acids. Germline V gives CDR1 LGHNA, CDR2 YSLEER.